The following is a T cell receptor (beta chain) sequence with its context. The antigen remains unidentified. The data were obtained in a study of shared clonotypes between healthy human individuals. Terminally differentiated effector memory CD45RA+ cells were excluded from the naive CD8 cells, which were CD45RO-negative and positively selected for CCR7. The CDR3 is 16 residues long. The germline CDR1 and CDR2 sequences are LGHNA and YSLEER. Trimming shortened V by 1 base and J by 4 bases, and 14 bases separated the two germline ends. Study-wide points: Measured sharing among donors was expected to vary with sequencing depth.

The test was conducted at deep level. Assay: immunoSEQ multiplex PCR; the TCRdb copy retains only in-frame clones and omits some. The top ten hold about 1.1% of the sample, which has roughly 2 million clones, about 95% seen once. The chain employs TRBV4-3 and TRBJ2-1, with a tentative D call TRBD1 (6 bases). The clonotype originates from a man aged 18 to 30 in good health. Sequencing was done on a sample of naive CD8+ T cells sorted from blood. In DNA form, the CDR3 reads TGCGCCAGCAGCCAAGCAAAGGGGGAGTGGTACAATGAGCAGTTCTTC. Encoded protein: CASSQAKGEWYNEQFF.